This record looks at one T cell receptor (beta chain) sequence and its context. No cognate antigen has been identified for it. This sample stems from a study of monozygotic twins with inflammatory bowel disease (dated by TCRdb to the late 2010s). Concerning the study at large: The full study comprised 30 or so monozygotic twin pairs: nine German pairs (four IBD-concordant, five IBD-discordant) and 19 IBD-discordant Danish pairs. Within discordant pairs, disease-associated traits were sought mainly by comparing IBD patients with their genetically identical healthy co-twins. Each individual had, on average, about 151 000 unique TCRalpha sequences and 181 000 unique TCRbeta sequences available for analysis. Broader findings and caveats from the paper: No single strong signal or clonotype linked to IBD turned up in the results, so the idea that one exists was not supported. Concordant and discordant twins showed no difference in repertoire similarity, possibly because of limited statistical power. Fewer clonotypes were shared with other individuals by IBD patients than by healthy twins, most markedly in patients showing signs of disease activity. The analysis was unable to tell different T cell subtypes apart. Background noise and inter-individual variability may have been introduced into the repertoires by the differing immunosuppressive treatments among patients. IBD patients had lower TCRbeta repertoire diversity, measured by the inverse Simpson index, than their healthy co-twins.

From each donor, a roughly 2.5 ml peripheral blood sample was collected into PAXgene tubes and kept at -80 degrees C. Without T cell sorting, total RNA was isolated from whole blood using the PAXgene blood miRNA kit on an automated QIAcube. Peripheral blood from monozygotic twin pairs, either concordant or discordant for inflammatory bowel disease, underwent deep TCRalpha and TCRbeta repertoire profiling that used unique molecular barcoding. Smoking habits were recorded for all twin pairs, and each individual was classified as a current, former or never smoker. Libraries were constructed by 5' RACE. Each TCR library was prepared from about 3.5 ug of total RNA. cDNA was synthesized with SMARTScribe reverse transcriptase in eight separate reactions per sample. Unique molecular identifiers containing a 6-nucleotide sample barcode were introduced through template switching during cDNA synthesis. Two nested PCRs of approximately 16 and 9 cycles amplified the TCRalpha and TCRbeta cDNA, and bead purification followed each PCR. Before amplification, cDNA was treated with uracil DNA-glycosylase and purified using the QIAquick PCR purification kit. In the second PCR, Illumina TruSeq-compatible adapters and sample-specific barcodes were added. TapeStation and Qubit were used to check library quality and concentration, and 4 to 6 ng of each library went into the pool. Sequencing of pooled libraries was carried out on an Illumina HiSeq2500 single-index Rapid Run using 2 x 100 bp reads and custom sequencing primers. In the original analysis: MiGEC version 1.2.6 was used for UMI-based consensus assembly, which corrected PCR and sequencing errors. MiXCR version 2.1.1 was used to carry out V(D)J alignment, clonotype assembly and CDR3 extraction. To normalise gene usage, clonotype sharing and MAIT/NKT TCR abundance, the analysis used the top 1000, 10 000 and 20 000 clonotypes per sample. Diversity was computed as the inverse Simpson index with the vegan R package after downsampling to 27 000 UMIs. Paired Mann-Whitney U tests were applied to discordant twin pairs, and Benjamini-Hochberg correction was used for multiple testing. Following reprocessing of the reads by TCRdb, the data hold one row per CDR3 protein sequence and no DNA is available. TCRdb's processing, not the authors', yielded these V and J calls. The table kept for this sample lists around 450,000 distinct CDR3 sequences. Of the sample, about 2.4% is held by the ten largest clones.

The sequencing sample was made of blood. The TCR was taken from a human donor with ulcerative colitis or Crohn's disease, or a healthy co-twin of an affected twin (not recorded which).

The CDR3 sequence is CASSWDHSAYEQYF. The V and J genes are TRBV7-2 and TRBJ2-7; there is no DNA to check the TCRdb D call of TRBD1. CDR1 and CDR2 are drawn from the germline V gene: SGHTA, FQGNSA. The CDR3, cysteine through phenylalanine, is 14 amino acids long. DNA is not on record.